Each of the 15 T cell receptor beta chains below was sequenced from the same sample in a study of control samples from healthy donors and cancer patients. Data came from immunoSEQ multiplex PCR; TCRdb stores just in-frame clones and leaves some out. The sample carries about 110,000 clones, about 80% recorded once. The material sequenced was blood. These receptors were obtained from a man aged 18 to 29 in good health.

The rearrangement links TRBV7-9 to TRBJ1-2; D is uncertain. The CDR3 covers 14 residues. Germline CDR1 reads SEHNR; CDR2 reads FQNEAQ (reference sequence). Trimming pared 1 base from V and 2 bases from J, leaving 8 bases between. The CDR3 coding sequence is TGTGCCAGCAGCTTAGATAACACGAACTATGGCTACACCTTC. Translating it yields CASSLDNTNYGYTF.

This rearrangement joins TRBV7-9 to TRBJ1-4, with no clear D. Trimming stripped 2 bases from V and 0 bases from J, with 7 bases between. The germline V gene encodes CDR1 SEHNR and CDR2 FQNEAQ (reference sequence). The CDR3 extends over 15 amino acids. The CDR3 is CASSLISATNEKLFF. The CDR3 DNA is TGTGCCAGCAGCTTAATCTCTGCAACTAATGAAAAACTGTTTTTT.

The chain has TRBV5-6 and TRBJ2-2; D ambiguous. Trimming removed 4 bases at V and 3 bases at J, with 7 bases between. Germline loops: CDR1 SGHDT, CDR2 YYEEEE. The CDR3 runs 13 residues. Here the CDR3 DNA reads TGTGCCAGCAGCCCGGTCGACACCGGGGAGCTGTTTTTT. It yields the protein CASSPVDTGELFF.

The J gene is TRBJ2-2, the V gene TRBV30; D gene unclear. Germline-derived CDR1 and CDR2 are GTSNPN and SVGIG (reference sequence). There are 15 residues in the CDR3. The germline V and J ends were trimmed by 0 bases and 1 base, with 9 bases remaining between them. The DNA for the CDR3 is TGTGCCTGGAGTGTTGTCAGCTTGAACACCGGGGAGCTGTTTTTT. It codes for CAWSVVSLNTGELFF.

The V gene is TRBV9, the J gene TRBJ2-3; D not resolved. This CDR3 contains 14 residues. The germline V gene has CDR1 SGDLS and CDR2 YYNGEE. V lost 5 bases and J lost 1, with 11 bases in between. The CDR3 protein is CASSGAWGTDTQYF. CDR3 coding DNA: TGTGCCAGCAGTGGAGCATGGGGCACAGATACGCAGTATTTT.

This clone came up a few times. The chain uses TRBV29-1 and TRBJ1-2, with D unclear. Germline-derived CDR1 and CDR2 are SQVTM and ANQGSEA. Trimming took 1 base from V and 5 from J, leaving 17 bases between them. The CDR3 contains 15 residues. The CDR3, as DNA: TGCAGCGTTGAAGGTCCCTCAGCGTTGCTGTATGGCTACACCTTC. Its protein is CSVEGPSALLYGYTF.

The chain is built from TRBV25-1 and TRBJ1-1, with D tentatively TRBD1 (6 bases). This CDR3 is built from 17 residues. Germline CDR1 and CDR2: MGHDK and SYGVNS. The V and J ends lost 0 bases and 0 bases respectively, with 14 bases between them. CDR3 in amino acids: CASSEYLPGQMNTEAFF. In DNA, the CDR3 is TGTGCCAGCAGTGAATATTTGCCCGGACAGATGAACACTGAAGCTTTCTTT. The full variable domain, rest sourced from reference TRBV25-1 and TRBJ1-1, is EADIYQTPRYLVIGTGKKITLECSQTMGHDKMYWYQQDPGMELHLIHYSYGVNSTEKGDLSSESTVSRIRTEHFPLTLESARPSHTSQYLCASSEYLPGQMNTEAFFGQGTRLTVV.

The chain carries TRBV10-3 and TRBJ2-1, with D tentatively TRBD2 (5 bases). Trimming removed 4 bases at V and 5 bases at J, with 15 bases between. This CDR3 region has 15 residues. The V gene's germline CDR1 is ENHRY and CDR2 SYGVKD. The CDR3 coding sequence is TGTGCCATCAGTGTAGAGGCTAGCCCTAACAATGAGCAGTTCTTC. This sequence encodes CAISVEASPNNEQFF.

The chain couples TRBV6-2 or TRBV6-3 to TRBJ2-7; the D gene is possibly TRBD2 (5 bases). V was trimmed by 5 bases and J by 0 bases, leaving 11 bases between them. Germline CDR1 reads MNHEY; CDR2 reads SVGEGT. This CDR3 comprises 14 residues. CDR3 sequence reads: CASSLPGFSYEQYF. CDR3 nucleotide sequence: TGTGCCAGCAGTCTACCGGGATTCTCCTACGAGCAGTACTTC.

The chain carries TRBV9 and TRBJ2-7; 9 nucleotides match TRBD1. The CDR3 sequence is 16 residues long. After removal of 4 bases from V and 5 bases from J, the junction contained 13 bases not matched to a gene. Per germline, CDR1 SGDLS and CDR2 YYNGEE. The CDR3 nucleotides read TGTGCCAGCAGCCTTGAGGCAGGGACAGGGCTCGACGAGCAGTACTTC. The encoded protein is CASSLEAGTGLDEQYF.

This chain uses TRBV11-1 with TRBJ2-7, with D perhaps TRBD2 (5 bases). Germline V gene data show CDR1 as SGHAT and CDR2 as FQDESV (reference sequence). V lost 5 bases and J 3 bases, leaving 11 bases between the germline ends. The CDR3 has 13 amino acids. The CDR3 nucleotides are TGTGCCAGCAGCGCCGGACTTCTCTACGAGCAGTACGTC. Translation: CASSAGLLYEQYV.

The chain employs TRBV9 and TRBJ1-5, with D possibly being TRBD1 (6 bases). V gave up 4 bases and J gave up 6 bases, with 11 bases separating them. This CDR3 has 13 amino acids. The germline V gene encodes CDR1 SGDLS and CDR2 YYNGEE. The CDR3 DNA follows: TGTGCCAGCAGCCAACAGGGTACTCAGCCCCAGCATTTT. Translating it yields CASSQQGTQPQHF. Using reference TRBV9 and TRBJ1-5 for the parts outside the CDR3, the full variable domain is DSGVTQTPKHLITATGQRVTLRCSPRSGDLSVYWYQQSLDQGLQFLIQYYNGEERAKGNILERFSAQQFPDLHSELNLSSLELGDSALYFCASSQQGTQPQHFGDGTRLSIL.

The chain couples TRBV27 to TRBJ2-2; 7 bases are shared with TRBD2. The CDR3 extends over 11 amino acids. With V trimmed by 8 bases and J by 6 bases, 0 bases remained unmatched. Germline V gene sequence: CDR1 MNHEY, CDR2 SMNVEV (reference sequence). This chain's CDR3 is CASGGAGELFF. CDR3 nucleotides: TGTGCCAGCGGGGGGGCCGGGGAGCTGTTTTTT.

V is TRBV5-6 and J is TRBJ1-1; D is undetermined. V was pared by 6 bases and J by 1 base, with 10 bases between. The CDR3 sequence is 13 residues long. Germline-derived CDR1 and CDR2 are SGHDT and YYEEEE. The CDR3 DNA reads TGTGCCAGCAAAGTTGCCACGAACACTGAAGCTTTCTTT. The encoded protein is CASKVATNTEAFF.

This clone was picked up one time. The rearrangement joins TRBV19 to TRBJ1-3; perhaps TRBD1 as D (6 bases). Germline V gives CDR1 LNHDA, CDR2 SQIVND (reference sequence). V was pared by 6 bases and J by 0 bases, with 9 bases between. The CDR3 covers 14 residues. CDR3 sequence (DNA): TGTGCCAGTAGCGACAGGATCTCTGGAAACACCATATATTTT. It is translated as CASSDRISGNTIYF.